This record looks at one T cell receptor beta chain sequence and its context. Its antigen is currently unknown. The data were obtained in a study of human T cells and chemical hapten exposure. Study-wide context: Sensitizing treatment utilized 2% DPC over a 2 cm by 2 cm portion of upper inner arm skin. Chiefly women, the patients showed alopecia areata, totalis or universalis. Study-wide points: No alteration of TCRs above 1 in 1000 frequency was seen with DPC sensitization.

Time point reported: patch test 1, 2 weeks after DPC sensitization. Noted treatment: therapeutic diphenylcyclopropenone sensitization with weekly scalp DPC. Total RNA was isolated from unfractionated whole blood. TCRdb fed the RACE reads into MiXCR, producing one record per CDR3 protein. The sample lists fewer than 200,000 distinct CDR3 sequences, around 22% occurring once. The clonotype was recovered from a woman in her forties or fifties with alopecia areata. Some clones in this sample may be carry-over from other donors' samples. The sequencing used whole blood, collected in connection with sensitization to the hapten diphenylcyclopropenone (DPC).

The CDR3 DNA reads TGCGCCAGCAAGCTAGCGGGAAATCTGGCCTACAATGAGCAGTTCTTC. The encoded protein is CASKLAGNLAYNEQFF. The chain carries TRBV5-1 and TRBJ2-1; TRBD2 aligns across 9 bases. The CDR3 extends over 16 amino acids. Losses at the gene ends were 6 bases for V and 2 bases for J; bases not matched to a gene: 9. The germline CDR1 and CDR2 sequences are SGHRS and YFSETQ.